This TCR beta chain was profiled in a study of OX40 agonist ivuxolimab in advanced cancers. Overall study: Males comprised 82.7% of the group, whose mean age was 60 years (range 23 to 79). The study's findings and limits: Expanded clones tended on average to be more numerous among CD8+ T cells than CD4+.

Looked up from germline, CDR1 is LNHDA and CDR2 is SQIVND (reference sequence). CDR3 length equals 13 residues. With 2 bases clipped from V and 7 bases from J, the junction kept 3 bases outside the gene matches. On this clone itself: The antigen remains undetermined.

Measured with immunoSEQ multiplex PCR; TCRdb has only the in-frame clones, and not every one. Of some 48,000 clones in the sample, under 90% were seen once. This chain joins TRBV19 and TRBJ1-2; 8 positions match TRBD1. The sample here was CD4+ or CD8+ T cells sorted from blood, taken in a trial of the OX40 agonist ivuxolimab. This sequence originates from an adult with an advanced solid tumor such as melanoma, head and neck, liver or kidney cancer. The CDR3 region has the DNA TGTGCCAGTAGTATAACAGGGGGACGTGGCTACACCTTC. Its translation: CASSITGGRGYTF.